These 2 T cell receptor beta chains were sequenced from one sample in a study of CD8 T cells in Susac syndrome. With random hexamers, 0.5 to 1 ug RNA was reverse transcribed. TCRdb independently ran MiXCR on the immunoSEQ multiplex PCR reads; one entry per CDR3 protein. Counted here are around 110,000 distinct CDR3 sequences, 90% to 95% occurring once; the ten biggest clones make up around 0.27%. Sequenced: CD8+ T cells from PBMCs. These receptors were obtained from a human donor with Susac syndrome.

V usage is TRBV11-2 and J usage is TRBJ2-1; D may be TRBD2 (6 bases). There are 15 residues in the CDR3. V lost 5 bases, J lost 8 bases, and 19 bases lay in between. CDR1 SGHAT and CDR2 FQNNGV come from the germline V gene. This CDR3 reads CASSPTVRGRDEQFF. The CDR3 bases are TGTGCCAGCAGCCCTACGGTGCGGGGCCGAGATGAGCAGTTCTTC.

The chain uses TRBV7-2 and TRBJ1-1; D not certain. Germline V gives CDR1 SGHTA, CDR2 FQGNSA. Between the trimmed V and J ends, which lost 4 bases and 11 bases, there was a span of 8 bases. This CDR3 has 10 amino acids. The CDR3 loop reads CASSSGIAFF. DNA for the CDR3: TGTGCCAGCAGCTCGGGGATCGCTTTCTTT.